This TCR beta chain was recovered during a study of blood T cell repertoires in COVID-19 (TCRdb year 2020). Background on the whole study: Collaborator samples came from the United States, Italy and Spain and covered acute and convalescent phases of COVID-19. The material from the prospective study consisted of cDNA or gDNA derived from T cells, B-cell-depleted T cells, or PBMCs. The dataset comprised deeply sampled blood TCRbeta repertoires from subjects exposed to, actively infected with, or recovered from COVID-19. The repertoires were made available in a free public database intended to serve as a resource for research on the immune response to SARS-CoV-2. Samples came from the ongoing ImmuneRACE study (first 160 participants) plus 1,254 subjects from 6 global collaborators. Nearly every sample came with metadata listing a de-identified subject ID, COVID-19 status, age in years and sex. HLA class I and class II types, where available, came from metadata supplied by the sample provider rather than from assay-based typing. Beyond this particular receptor, the publication reports: Clinical and demographic metadata were provided uncurated, with the amount varying by source and participant.

Collaborating institutions collected whole blood in K2EDTA tubes following their own protocols. For TCRbeta analysis, collaborator samples were shipped as frozen whole blood, as isolated PBMCs, or as DNA extracted from either sample type. Of note for this clone: This receptor's antigen is unknown. The junction departs from germline at one end; a sequencing error may be responsible.

The immunoSEQ Assay, a bias-controlled multiplex PCR, was used to amplify TCRbeta CDR3 regions from genomic DNA. The paper's data handling went like this. Nucleated cell counts per sample were estimated from amplification of reference gene primers within the assay. Sequence reads were collapsed and filtered to measure the absolute abundance of every unique TCRbeta CDR3 rearrangement. Productive Simpson clonality was computed per sample as the square root of Simpson's diversity index over productive rearrangements. The table comes from immuneACCESS by way of TCRdb, which keeps in-frame sequences with V and J called. Part of the clones is missing from these tables; in studies checked, under half for an unresolved V gene and the rest for unknown reasons. V and J calls and clone size are as listed in that table; D and trimming were resolved from the DNA. The table for this sample lists around 380,000 clones; around 84% of them were counted only once. About 1.2% of the sample belongs to the ten largest clones.

Its CDR3 holds 15 amino acids, cysteine through phenylalanine. The CDR3 DNA has 45 bases and is translated from base 1. As encoded in the germline V gene (reference sequence), CDR1 is SEHNR while CDR2 is FQNEAQ. The rearrangement joined TRBV7-9 to TRBJ2-1; TRBD2 could be the D gene, as 7 bases match. The receptor was derived from a human donor with acute or convalescent COVID-19. The donor label of this sample is uncertain. The sample comprised peripheral blood. The DNA sequence is TGTGCCAGCAGCTTTCCTCGGGGGGCCTACAACGAGCAGTTCTTC. Its protein product is CASSFPRGAYNEQFF.